The 18 T cell receptor beta chains in this list originate from one sample, sequenced in a study of blood T cell repertoires in COVID-19. Sequencing was performed with immunoSEQ multiplex PCR; in TCRdb, only in-frame clones are kept and a portion is missing. The sample contains 70,000 to 95,000 clones, 75% to 85% of which appear only once. The sequenced sample was peripheral blood. These receptors were obtained from a human donor in a cohort sampled during active COVID-19.

This clone was observed a few times. CDR3 loop: CASKEGQGTGELFF. Written as DNA, the CDR3 is TGTGCCAGCAAGGAGGGGCAGGGCACCGGGGAGCTGTTTTTT. The gene calls are TRBV27 and TRBJ2-2; maybe TRBD2 (6 bases). V dropped 7 bases and J dropped 4 bases, with 13 bases sitting between them. The CDR3 totals 14 residues. CDR1 is MNHEY and CDR2 is SMNVEV in the germline V gene (reference sequence).

The rearrangement uses TRBV5-1 and TRBJ2-3; 8 nucleotides align to TRBD2. The CDR3 covers 14 residues. The germline CDR1 and CDR2 sequences are SGHRS and YFSETQ. V lost 2 bases to trimming and J lost 2 bases; unmatched junction nucleotides: 1. This CDR3 is CASSFGGVTDTQYF. The CDR3 bases are TGCGCCAGCAGCTTCGGGGGGGTCACAGATACGCAGTATTTT.

This chain joins TRBV5-1 and TRBJ1-1; a weak D match, TRBD1 (5 bases). The CDR3 loop spans 13 amino acids. Per germline, CDR1 SGHRS and CDR2 YFSETQ. Trimming took off 4 bases at V and 7 bases at J, with 14 bases between the two ends. The CDR3 DNA reads as TGCGCCAGCAGCCCCAGGGATAAGGGTGAAGCTTTCTTT. The encoded protein is CASSPRDKGEAFF.

This clone has a single count. The rearrangement uses TRBV18 and TRBJ2-2; 11 positions agree with TRBD2. This CDR3 has 17 residues. CDR1 KGHSH and CDR2 LQKENI come from the germline V gene. The V gene end was trimmed by 3 bases and the J gene end by 6 bases; junction bases not matched to a gene: 9. CDR3 in DNA: TGTGCCAGCTCACCCACGACAACTAGCGGGGGTTCCGGGGAGCTGTTTTTT. This sequence encodes CASSPTTTSGGSGELFF.

The chain is built from TRBV30 and TRBJ1-1; D is perhaps TRBD1 (6 bases). Between the trimmed V and J ends, which lost 5 bases and 5 bases, there was a span of 15 bases. CDR1 and CDR2 (germline): GTSNPN, SVGIG (reference sequence). This CDR3 is built from 13 residues. Here the CDR3 DNA reads TGTGCCTGGGGCGTTCAGGGGCAAACTGAAGCTTTCTTT. Amino acids: CAWGVQGQTEAFF.

V is TRBV10-1 and J is TRBJ2-2; tentative D call: TRBD1 (5 bases). V lost 5 bases and J 7 bases, leaving 11 bases between the germline ends. Germline values: CDR1 WNHNN, CDR2 SYGVQD (reference sequence). This CDR3 spans 13 amino acids. The CDR3 spells CASSQRGDGELFF. The CDR3 region has the DNA TGCGCCAGCAGTCAAAGGGGTGACGGGGAGCTGTTTTTT.

This chain joins TRBV5-4 and TRBJ1-4; D call uncertain. Trimming pared 5 bases from V and 10 bases from J, leaving 21 bases between. The CDR3 covers 15 residues. Germline CDR1 reads SGHNT; CDR2 reads YYREEE (reference sequence). This CDR3 reads CASSSWQEVSGKLFF. DNA for the CDR3: TGTGCCAGCAGTTCCTGGCAAGAAGTGTCGGGAAAACTGTTTTTT.

The genes are TRBV28 and TRBJ1-1, with D possibly matching TRBD1 (6 bases). Germline CDR1 reads MDHEN; CDR2 reads SYDVKM. V lost 2 bases and J lost 5, with 6 bases in between. The CDR3 totals 12 residues. The CDR3 DNA reads TGTGCCAGCAGTTTACAGGGGACTGAAGCTTTCTTT. It encodes CASSLQGTEAFF.

This rearrangement joins TRBV10-1 to TRBJ1-3; D not certain. The CDR3 consists of 12 residues. CDR1 is WNHNN and CDR2 is SYGVQD in the germline V gene (reference sequence). V lost 3 bases and J 4 bases, leaving 4 bases between the germline ends. The CDR3 nucleotides are TGCGCCAGCAGTGACCCAGGAAACACCATATATTTT. Translating it yields CASSDPGNTIYF.

The chain employs TRBV3-1 (or the pseudogene TRBV3-2) and TRBJ2-7, with D perhaps TRBD2 (5 bases). The V and J ends lost 0 bases and 6 bases respectively, with 15 bases between them. Germline V gives CDR1 LGHDT, CDR2 YNNKEL (reference sequence). This CDR3 comprises 15 residues. The CDR3 DNA is TGTGCCAGCAGCCAAGACACAGCCGCGGCGGGCGAGCAGTACTTC. Amino acids: CASSQDTAAAGEQYF.

The table lists this clone with a count of one. The gene calls are TRBV6-4 and TRBJ1-5; possibly TRBD1 for D (5 bases). Germline loops: CDR1 MRHNA, CDR2 SNTAGT. The CDR3 covers 14 residues. Between the trimmed V and J ends, which lost 2 bases and 6 bases, there was a span of 11 bases. The CDR3 bases are TGTGCCAGCAGTGACGTGTGGGGCGGTCAGCCCCAGCATTTT. This encodes CASSDVWGGQPQHF.

In its sample, this clone was seen a few times. The chain combines TRBV9 with TRBJ1-2; the D is unclear. The CDR3 sequence is 15 residues long. V dropped 0 bases and J dropped 0 bases, with 9 bases sitting between them. The germline V gene encodes CDR1 SGDLS and CDR2 YYNGEE. For the CDR3, the DNA is TGTGCCAGCAGCGTAGGGGCAGGATCTAACTATGGCTACACCTTC. As protein: CASSVGAGSNYGYTF.

Details on this clone: Other nucleotide sequences from this sample produce the same CDR3. The chain uses TRBV6-5 and TRBJ1-1; D gene unclear. V lost 5 bases and J lost 1, with 5 bases in between. The CDR3 length is 12 residues. Germline assignment: CDR1 MNHEY and CDR2 SVGAGI. For the CDR3, the DNA is TGTGCCAGCAGTCGCAGGAACACTGAAGCTTTCTTT. Amino acids: CASSRRNTEAFF.

CDR3 protein: CSAPTSGGYNEQFF. The CDR3 DNA is TGCAGCGCCCCGACTAGCGGGGGATACAATGAGCAGTTCTTC. V is TRBV29-1 and J is TRBJ2-1; 12 bases are a match to TRBD2. Germline V CDR1 and CDR2: SQVTM, ANQGSEA. The CDR3 covers 14 residues. Unmatched junction bases numbered 5, after V lost 7 bases and J lost 4 bases.

V and J are TRBV6-2 or TRBV6-3 and TRBJ2-5, with 9 nucleotides matching TRBD2. The CDR3 totals 15 residues. The V and J ends lost 6 bases and 5 bases, in that order; junction bases with no gene match: 10. CDR1 is MNHEY, CDR2 SVGEGT, per germline. The CDR3 nucleotides are TGTGCCAGCAGCACAACCGGGACTAGCATGGAGACCCAGTACTTC. It translates to CASSTTGTSMETQYF.

The V gene is TRBV27, the J gene TRBJ2-1; possibly TRBD2 for D (6 bases). This CDR3 contains 14 residues. V was shortened by 0 bases and J by 3 bases, with 6 bases between the two germline ends. CDR1 MNHEY and CDR2 SMNVEV come from the germline V gene (reference sequence). CDR3 bases: TGTGCCAGCAGTTTATCGGGGGGCTACAATGAGCAGTTCTTC. Amino acids: CASSLSGGYNEQFF.

V usage is TRBV9 and J usage is TRBJ2-5; D is ambiguous. The germline V gene encodes CDR1 SGDLS and CDR2 YYNGEE. This CDR3 has 13 residues. Deletions cut 0 bases from V and 3 bases from J, with 6 bases between. CDR3 amino acids: CASSVDGKETQYF. The CDR3 region has the DNA TGTGCCAGCAGCGTAGACGGTAAAGAGACCCAGTACTTC.

The chain is built from TRBV24-1 and TRBJ2-3; TRBD1 matches at 8 bases. CDR3 length: 16 residues. Per the germline V gene, CDR1 is KGHDR and CDR2 is SFDVKD. Trimming took 3 bases from V and 2 from J; bases not matched to a gene: 6. The CDR3 DNA reads TGTGCCACCAGTGATAAGGACAGGGCTCCCACAGATACGCAGTATTTT. This codes for CATSDKDRAPTDTQYF.